The T cell receptor beta chain described here comes from a study of blood T cell repertoires in COVID-19. Everyone who took part was roughly 18 to 89 years old, and they came from about two dozen US areas. Only in-frame clones appear in the TCRdb table, and some are missing; sequencing was by immunoSEQ multiplex PCR. This sample has approximately 300,000 clones, with 85% to 90% found just once. CDR1 is SGHDT, CDR2 YYEEEE, per germline. This CDR3 region has 13 residues. V was trimmed by 0 bases and J by 7 bases, leaving 11 bases between them. The receptor was isolated from a woman aged 18-29 years with acute COVID-19. Sequenced material: PBMCs or T cells enriched from blood (not recorded which). The rearrangement links TRBV5-6 to TRBJ2-7, with D possibly being TRBD1 (6 bases). The DNA for the CDR3 is TGTGCCAGCAGCTTGGGACAGGCGGAGGAGCAGTACTTC. This encodes CASSLGQAEEQYF.